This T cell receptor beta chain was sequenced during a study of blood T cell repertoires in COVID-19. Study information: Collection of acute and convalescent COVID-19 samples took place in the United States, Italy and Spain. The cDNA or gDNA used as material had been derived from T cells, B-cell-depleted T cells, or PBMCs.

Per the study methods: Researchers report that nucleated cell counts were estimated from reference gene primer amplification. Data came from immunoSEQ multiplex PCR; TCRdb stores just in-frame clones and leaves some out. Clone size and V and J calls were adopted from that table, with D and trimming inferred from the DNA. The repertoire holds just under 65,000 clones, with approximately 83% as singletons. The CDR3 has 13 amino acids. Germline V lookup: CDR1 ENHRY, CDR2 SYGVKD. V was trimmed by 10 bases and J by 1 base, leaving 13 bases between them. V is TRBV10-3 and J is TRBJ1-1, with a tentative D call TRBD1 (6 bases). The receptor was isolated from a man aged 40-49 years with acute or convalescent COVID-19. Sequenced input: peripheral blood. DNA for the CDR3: TGTGCCACCGAAGGACAGCAGAACACTGAAGCTTTCTTT. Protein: CATEGQQNTEAFF.